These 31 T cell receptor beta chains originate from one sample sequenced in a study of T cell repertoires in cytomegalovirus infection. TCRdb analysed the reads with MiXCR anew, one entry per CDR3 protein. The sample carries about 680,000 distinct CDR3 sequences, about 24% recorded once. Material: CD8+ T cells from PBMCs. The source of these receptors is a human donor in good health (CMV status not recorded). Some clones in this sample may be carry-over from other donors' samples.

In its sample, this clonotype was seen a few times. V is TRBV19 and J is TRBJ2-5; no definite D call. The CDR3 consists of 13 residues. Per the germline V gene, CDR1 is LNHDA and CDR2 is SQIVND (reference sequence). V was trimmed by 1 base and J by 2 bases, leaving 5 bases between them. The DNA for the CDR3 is TGTGCCAGTAGTATAGCCAGGCAAGAGACCCAGTACTTC. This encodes CASSIARQETQYF.

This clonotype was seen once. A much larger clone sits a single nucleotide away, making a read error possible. The CDR3 spells CASSLVGVGKGDEQFF. CDR3 nucleotides: TGTGCCAGCAGCTTAGTTGGAGTGGGCAAGGGGGATGAGCAGTTCTTC. The chain recombines TRBV7-6 with TRBJ2-1; the D gene is possibly TRBD1 (6 bases). The ends were cut back, 1 base at V and 8 bases at J, with 18 bases in the middle. CDR1 and CDR2 (germline): SGHVS, FNYEAQ. This CDR3 spans 16 amino acids.

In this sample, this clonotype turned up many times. CDR3 residues: CASSPAGGANTGELFF. In DNA, the CDR3 is TGTGCCAGCAGCCCGGCGGGGGGCGCGAACACCGGGGAGCTGTTTTTT. The rearrangement joins TRBV7-9 to TRBJ2-2; 8 positions match TRBD2. Germline CDR1 is SEHNR and CDR2 is FQNEAQ (reference sequence). V lost 5 bases and J lost 0; bases outside the gene matches: 5. The CDR3 loop spans 16 amino acids.

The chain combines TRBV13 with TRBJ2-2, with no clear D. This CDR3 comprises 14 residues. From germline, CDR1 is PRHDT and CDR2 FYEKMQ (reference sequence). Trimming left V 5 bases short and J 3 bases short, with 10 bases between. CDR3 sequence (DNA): TGTGCCAGCAGCCAAACCTTCGACACCGGGGAGCTGTTTTTT. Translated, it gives CASSQTFDTGELFF.

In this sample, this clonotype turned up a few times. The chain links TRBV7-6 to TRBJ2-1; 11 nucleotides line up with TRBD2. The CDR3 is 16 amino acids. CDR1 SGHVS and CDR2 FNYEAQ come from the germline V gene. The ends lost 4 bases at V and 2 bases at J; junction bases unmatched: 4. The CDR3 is CASSSPTSGAYNEQFF. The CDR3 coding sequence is TGTGCCAGCAGCTCTCCGACTAGCGGGGCCTACAATGAGCAGTTCTTC.

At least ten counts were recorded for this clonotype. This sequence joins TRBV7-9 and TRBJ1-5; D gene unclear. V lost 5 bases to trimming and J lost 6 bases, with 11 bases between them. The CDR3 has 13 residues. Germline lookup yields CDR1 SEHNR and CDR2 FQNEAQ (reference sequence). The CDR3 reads CASSEVQSQPQHF. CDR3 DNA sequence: TGTGCCAGCAGCGAAGTTCAGAGTCAGCCCCAGCATTTT.

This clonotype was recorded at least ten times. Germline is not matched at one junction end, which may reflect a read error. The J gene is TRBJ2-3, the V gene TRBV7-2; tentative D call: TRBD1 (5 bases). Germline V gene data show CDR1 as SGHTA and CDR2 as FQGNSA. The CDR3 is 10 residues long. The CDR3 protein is CASSLGAPVF. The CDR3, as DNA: TGTGCCAGCAGCCTTGGGGCGCCGGTTTTT.

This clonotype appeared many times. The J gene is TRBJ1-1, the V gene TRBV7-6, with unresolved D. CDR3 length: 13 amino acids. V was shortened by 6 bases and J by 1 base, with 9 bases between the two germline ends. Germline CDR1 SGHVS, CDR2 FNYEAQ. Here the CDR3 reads CASSWDPNTEAFF. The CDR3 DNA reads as TGTGCCAGCAGTTGGGATCCGAACACTGAAGCTTTCTTT.

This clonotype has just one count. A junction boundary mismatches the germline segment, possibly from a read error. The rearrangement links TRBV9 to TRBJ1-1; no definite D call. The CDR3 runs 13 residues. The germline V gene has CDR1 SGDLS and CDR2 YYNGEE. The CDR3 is CTSSVGLQTEAFF. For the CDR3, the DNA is TGTACCAGCAGCGTTGGGCTACAGACTGAAGCTTTCTTT.

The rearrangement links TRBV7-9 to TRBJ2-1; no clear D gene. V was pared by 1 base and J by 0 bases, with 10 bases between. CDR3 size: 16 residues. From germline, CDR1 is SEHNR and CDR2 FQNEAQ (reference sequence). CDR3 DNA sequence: TGTGCCAGCAGCTTAGGAGCTCCGAGCTCCTACAATGAGCAGTTCTTC. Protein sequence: CASSLGAPSSYNEQFF.

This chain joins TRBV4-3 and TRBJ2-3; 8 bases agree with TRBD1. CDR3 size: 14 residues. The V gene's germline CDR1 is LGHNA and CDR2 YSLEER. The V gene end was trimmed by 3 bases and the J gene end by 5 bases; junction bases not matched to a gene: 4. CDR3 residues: CASSQGQVGDTQYF. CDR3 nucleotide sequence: TGCGCCAGCAGCCAGGGACAGGTAGGAGATACGCAGTATTTT.

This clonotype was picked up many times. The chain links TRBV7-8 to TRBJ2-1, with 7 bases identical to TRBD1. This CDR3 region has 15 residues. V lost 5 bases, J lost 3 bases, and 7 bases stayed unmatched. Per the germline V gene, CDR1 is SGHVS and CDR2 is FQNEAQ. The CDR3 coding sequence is TGTGCCAGCAGCGGTCAGGGGGTTCTCTACAATGAGCAGTTCTTC. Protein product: CASSGQGVLYNEQFF.

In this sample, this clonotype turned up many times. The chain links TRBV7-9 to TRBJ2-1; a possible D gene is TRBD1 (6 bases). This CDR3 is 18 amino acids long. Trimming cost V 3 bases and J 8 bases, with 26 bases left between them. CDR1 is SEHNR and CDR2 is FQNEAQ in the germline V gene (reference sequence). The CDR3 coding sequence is TGTGCCAGCAGCTTCGATGTTTACGGGAAGACAGGTATCCATGAGCAGTTCTTC. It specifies CASSFDVYGKTGIHEQFF.

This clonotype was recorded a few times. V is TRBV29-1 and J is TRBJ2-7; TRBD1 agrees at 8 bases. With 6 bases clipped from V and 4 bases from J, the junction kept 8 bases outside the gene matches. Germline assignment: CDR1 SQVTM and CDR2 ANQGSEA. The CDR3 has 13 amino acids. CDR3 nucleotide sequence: TGCAGCGTCTTTACGGACAGGGAGTACGAGCAGTACTTC. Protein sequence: CSVFTDREYEQYF.

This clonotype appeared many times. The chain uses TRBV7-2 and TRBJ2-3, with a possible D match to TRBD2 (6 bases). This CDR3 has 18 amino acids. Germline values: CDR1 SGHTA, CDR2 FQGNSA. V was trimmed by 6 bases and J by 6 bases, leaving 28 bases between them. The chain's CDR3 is CASSGGRGTPVSRDTQYF. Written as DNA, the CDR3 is TGTGCCAGCAGTGGAGGGCGGGGAACACCTGTTTCTAGGGATACGCAGTATTTT.

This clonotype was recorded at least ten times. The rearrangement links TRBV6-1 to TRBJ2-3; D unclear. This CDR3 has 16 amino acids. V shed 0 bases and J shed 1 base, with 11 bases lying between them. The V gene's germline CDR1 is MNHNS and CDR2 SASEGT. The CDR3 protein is CASSEAFDLGTDTQYF. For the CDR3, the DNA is TGTGCCAGCAGTGAAGCCTTTGATCTGGGCACAGATACGCAGTATTTT.

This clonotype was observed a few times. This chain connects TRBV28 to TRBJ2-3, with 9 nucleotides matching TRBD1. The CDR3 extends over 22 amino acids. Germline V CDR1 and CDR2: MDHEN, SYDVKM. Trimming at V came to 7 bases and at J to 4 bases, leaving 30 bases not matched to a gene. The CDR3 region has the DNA TGTGCCAGCATCCTGACGACCTCACCGGGACAGGGAGCTGATCTCCGGGCAGATACGCAGTATTTT. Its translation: CASILTTSPGQGADLRADTQYF.

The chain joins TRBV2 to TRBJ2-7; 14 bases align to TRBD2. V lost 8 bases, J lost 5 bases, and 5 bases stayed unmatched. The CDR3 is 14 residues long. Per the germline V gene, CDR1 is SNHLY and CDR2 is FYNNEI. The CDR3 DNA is TGTGCCAGCCCGGGACTAGCGGGGGCCAACGAGCAGTACGTC. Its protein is CASPGLAGANEQYV.

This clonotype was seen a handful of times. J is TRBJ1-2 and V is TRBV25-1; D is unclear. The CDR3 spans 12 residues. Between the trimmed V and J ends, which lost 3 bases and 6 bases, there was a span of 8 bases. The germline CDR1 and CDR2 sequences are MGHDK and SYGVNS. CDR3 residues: CASSDAEDGYTF. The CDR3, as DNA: TGTGCCAGCAGTGATGCCGAAGATGGCTACACCTTC.

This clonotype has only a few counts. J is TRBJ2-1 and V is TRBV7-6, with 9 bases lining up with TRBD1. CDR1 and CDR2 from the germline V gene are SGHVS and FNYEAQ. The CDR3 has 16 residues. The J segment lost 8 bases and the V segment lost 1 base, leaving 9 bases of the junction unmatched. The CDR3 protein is CASSLVGTGLLDEQFF. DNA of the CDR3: TGTGCCAGCAGCTTAGTCGGGACAGGGCTATTGGATGAGCAGTTCTTC.

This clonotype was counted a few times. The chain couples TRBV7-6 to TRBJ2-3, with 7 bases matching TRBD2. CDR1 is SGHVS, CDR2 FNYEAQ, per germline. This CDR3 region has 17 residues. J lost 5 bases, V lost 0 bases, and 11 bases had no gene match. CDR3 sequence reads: CASSLAGLPGGLDTQYF. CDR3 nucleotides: TGTGCCAGCAGCTTAGCCGGGCTTCCGGGGGGATTAGATACGCAGTATTTT.

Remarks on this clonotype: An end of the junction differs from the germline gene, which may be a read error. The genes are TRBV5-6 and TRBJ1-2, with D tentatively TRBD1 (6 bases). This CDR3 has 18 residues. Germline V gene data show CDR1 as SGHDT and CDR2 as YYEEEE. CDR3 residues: CTSSLAGAWRRGNYGYTF. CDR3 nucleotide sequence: TGTACCAGCAGCTTGGCGGGGGCGTGGAGGAGGGGGAACTATGGCTACACCTTC.

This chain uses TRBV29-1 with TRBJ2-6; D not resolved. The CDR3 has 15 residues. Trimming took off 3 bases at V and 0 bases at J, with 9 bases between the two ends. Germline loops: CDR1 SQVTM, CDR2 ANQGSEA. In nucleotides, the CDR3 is TGCAGCGTTGAGACCCGTCGCTCTGGGGCCAACGTCCTGACTTTC. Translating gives CSVETRRSGANVLTF.

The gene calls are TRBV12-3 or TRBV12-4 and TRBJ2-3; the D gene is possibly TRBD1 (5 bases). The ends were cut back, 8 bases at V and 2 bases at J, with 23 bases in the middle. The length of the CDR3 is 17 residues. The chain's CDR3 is CASGTFKEGVNTDTQYF. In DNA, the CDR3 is TGTGCCAGCGGTACATTCAAGGAAGGGGTAAACACAGATACGCAGTATTTT.

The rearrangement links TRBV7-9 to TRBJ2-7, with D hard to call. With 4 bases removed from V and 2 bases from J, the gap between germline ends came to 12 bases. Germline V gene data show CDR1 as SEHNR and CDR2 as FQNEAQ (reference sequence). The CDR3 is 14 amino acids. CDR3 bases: TGTGCCAGCAGCTCGGCCCACCCCCCCTACGAGCAGTACTTC. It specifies CASSSAHPPYEQYF.

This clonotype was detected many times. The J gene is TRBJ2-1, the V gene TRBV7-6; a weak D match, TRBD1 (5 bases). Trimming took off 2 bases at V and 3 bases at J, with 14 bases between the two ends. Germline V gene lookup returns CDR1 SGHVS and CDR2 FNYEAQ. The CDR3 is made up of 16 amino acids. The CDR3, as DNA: TGTGCCAGCAGCTTAAGGGGCTTGGGGATCTACAATGAGCAGTTCTTC. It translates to CASSLRGLGIYNEQFF.

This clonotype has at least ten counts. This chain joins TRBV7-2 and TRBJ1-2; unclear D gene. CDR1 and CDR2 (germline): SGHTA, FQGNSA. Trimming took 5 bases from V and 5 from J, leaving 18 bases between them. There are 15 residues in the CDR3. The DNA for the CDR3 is TGTGCCAGCAGCGAGCGCACCGGGATGTATTATGGCTACACCTTC. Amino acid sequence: CASSERTGMYYGYTF.

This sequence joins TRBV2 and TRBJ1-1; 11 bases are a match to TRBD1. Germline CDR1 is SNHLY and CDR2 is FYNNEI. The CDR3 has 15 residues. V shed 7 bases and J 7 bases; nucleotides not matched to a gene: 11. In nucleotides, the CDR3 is TGTGCCAGCAATCCCGGATACGGGACAGGGGGTGAAGCTTTCTTT. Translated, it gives CASNPGYGTGGEAFF.

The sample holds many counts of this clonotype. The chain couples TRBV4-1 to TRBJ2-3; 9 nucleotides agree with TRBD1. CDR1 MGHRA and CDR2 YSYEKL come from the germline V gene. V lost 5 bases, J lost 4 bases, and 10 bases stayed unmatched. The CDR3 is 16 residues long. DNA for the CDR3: TGCGCCAGCAGCTACAGGAGGACAGGGGTCGCAGATACGCAGTATTTT. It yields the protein CASSYRRTGVADTQYF.

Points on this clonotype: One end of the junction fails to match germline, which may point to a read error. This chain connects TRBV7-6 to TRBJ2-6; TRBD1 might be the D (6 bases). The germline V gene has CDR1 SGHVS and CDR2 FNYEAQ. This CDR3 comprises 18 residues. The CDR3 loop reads CVSSLGRDTGQGANVLTF. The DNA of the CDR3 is TGTGTCAGCAGCTTAGGTCGGGACACGGGTCAAGGGGCCAACGTCCTGACTTTC.

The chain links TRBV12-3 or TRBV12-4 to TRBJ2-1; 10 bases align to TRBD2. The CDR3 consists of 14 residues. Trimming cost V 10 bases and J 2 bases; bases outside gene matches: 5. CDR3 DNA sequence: TGTGCCACCTCAGCGGGGGGGGCCTACAATGAGCAGTTCTTC. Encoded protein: CATSAGGAYNEQFF.